This T cell receptor (beta chain) was recorded in a study of T-cell reconstitution after alpha-beta-depleted transplantation in children. Unique molecular identifiers were built into the TCRbeta library. MiXCR was run by TCRdb on the PCR reads, yielding one entry per CDR3 protein. The sample shows 200,000 to 250,000 distinct CDR3 sequences, 7.5% to 9.5% of them seen only once. The CDR3 has 17 residues. Germline CDR1 and CDR2: SGHTA and FQGNSA. Trimming took off 0 bases at V and 7 bases at J, with 22 bases between the two ends. At least ten counts were recorded for this clonotype. The V call is TRBV7-2, the J call TRBJ2-7; D possibly corresponds to TRBD1 (6 bases). The sequencing here drew on PBMCs, mostly from graft donor cells, taken 180 days after TCRalphabeta/CD19-depleted stem cell transplant. This sequence originates from a male patient aged 10 to 17 who had a stem cell transplant for acute lymphoblastic leukemia, so the T cells may come from the graft donor. CDR3 loop: CASSLAKTGTWLGEQYF. CDR3 nucleotides: TGTGCCAGCAGCTTAGCGAAGACCGGGACATGGTTGGGGGAGCAGTACTTC. The full variable domain, completed using reference TRBV7-2 and TRBJ2-7, is GAGVSQSPSNKVTEKGKDVELRCDPISGHTALYWYRQSLGQGLEFLIYFQGNSAPDKSGLPSDRFSAERTGGSVSTLTIQRTQQEDSAVYLCASSLAKTGTWLGEQYFGPGTRLTVT.